Following are 31 T cell receptor beta chains from one sample sequenced in a study of blood T cell repertoires in COVID-19. Clones were read by immunoSEQ multiplex PCR, and TCRdb kept only the in-frame ones, dropping some. The table has tens of thousands of clones, around 90% seen once. Source material: peripheral blood. The origin of the receptors is a woman aged 80 or older with acute or convalescent COVID-19.

The chain carries TRBV18 and TRBJ2-5, with 13 bases aligning to TRBD2. Looked up from germline, CDR1 is KGHSH and CDR2 is LQKENI. This CDR3 has 18 amino acids. The V and J ends lost 4 bases and 0 bases, in that order; junction bases with no gene match: 8. DNA of the CDR3: TGTGCCAGCTCACGCGTGGGACTAGCGGGAACCGACCAAGAGACCCAGTACTTC. This codes for CASSRVGLAGTDQETQYF.

The chain links TRBV3-1 (or the pseudogene TRBV3-2) to TRBJ2-2; D perhaps matches TRBD2 (6 bases). Germline CDR1 and CDR2: LGHDT and YNNKEL (reference sequence). Between the trimmed V and J ends, which lost 0 bases and 4 bases, there was a span of 12 bases. This CDR3 comprises 16 residues. CDR3 nucleotides: TGTGCCAGCAGCCAAGATCTGTGGGAGGCCACCGGGGAGCTGTTTTTT. Its protein is CASSQDLWEATGELFF.

This chain links TRBV19 with TRBJ1-6; D is unresolved. Germline CDR1 and CDR2: LNHDA and SQIVND (reference sequence). The CDR3 is made up of 14 amino acids. The V gene lost 7 bases and the J gene lost 7 bases, with 14 bases spanning the gap. The CDR3 loop reads CASKISTQNSPLHF. The CDR3 nucleotides are TGTGCCAGTAAGATTTCAACACAAAATTCACCCCTCCACTTT.

The chain recombines TRBV3-1 (or the pseudogene TRBV3-2) with TRBJ2-1; tentatively, D is TRBD1 (8 bases). The ends were cut back, 4 bases at V and 6 bases at J, with 19 bases in the middle. Germline assignment: CDR1 LGHDT and CDR2 YNNKEL (reference sequence). The length of the CDR3 is 16 residues. CDR3 in amino acids: CASSPGGTGRLNEQFF. The CDR3 nucleotides read TGTGCCAGCAGCCCCGGGGGGACAGGACGACTCAATGAGCAGTTCTTC.

The chain links TRBV19 to TRBJ2-2; D is perhaps TRBD2 (5 bases). With 1 base removed from V and 7 bases from J, the gap between germline ends came to 7 bases. In germline, CDR1 is LNHDA, CDR2 SQIVND (reference sequence). This CDR3 has 13 residues. The CDR3 reads CASSIVAIGELFF. CDR3 sequence (DNA): TGTGCCAGTAGTATAGTAGCGATCGGGGAGCTGTTTTTT.

This sequence joins TRBV2 and TRBJ1-5; the match to TRBD1 covers 7 bases. The germline V gene encodes CDR1 SNHLY and CDR2 FYNNEI. The CDR3 is 15 residues long. V shed 6 bases and J 4 bases; nucleotides not matched to a gene: 9. The CDR3 DNA follows: TGTGCCAGCAGAGAGGGACAGAGTTTTAATCAGCCCCAGCATTTT. Its translation: CASREGQSFNQPQHF.

The gene calls are TRBV5-1 and TRBJ2-5, with unresolved D. The CDR3 sequence is 13 residues long. Germline CDR1 is SGHRS and CDR2 is YFSETQ. V was trimmed by 4 bases and J by 5 bases, leaving 12 bases between them. CDR3 region: CASSMRSRETQYF. CDR3 DNA sequence: TGCGCCAGCAGCATGAGGAGTCGTGAGACCCAGTACTTC.

This rearrangement joins TRBV18 to TRBJ1-1, with D unresolved. Trimming pared 6 bases from V and 3 bases from J, leaving 14 bases between. Per germline, CDR1 KGHSH and CDR2 LQKENI. CDR3 length: 14 amino acids. The CDR3 region is CASSPEGADTEAFF. The CDR3 DNA sequence: TGTGCCAGCTCCCCTGAAGGAGCGGACACTGAAGCTTTCTTT.

CDR3 loop: CASSLVRGSTDTQYF. For the CDR3, the DNA is TGTGCCAGCAGCTTAGTGCGGGGATCAACAGATACGCAGTATTTT. The rearrangement uses TRBV7-9 and TRBJ2-3; TRBD2 might be the D (6 bases). Germline V gives CDR1 SEHNR, CDR2 FQNEAQ (reference sequence). This CDR3 is 15 amino acids long. Deletions cut 1 base from V and 3 bases from J, with 11 bases between.

The chain uses TRBV5-1 and TRBJ1-1; D is uncertain. V was cut by 4 bases and J by 0 bases, with 16 bases left in between. This CDR3 region has 16 residues. Germline CDR1 and CDR2: SGHRS and YFSETQ. The CDR3 DNA reads TGCGCCAGCAGCGGTACCCCCGGCGGCCTGAACACTGAAGCTTTCTTT. As protein: CASSGTPGGLNTEAFF.

The V gene is TRBV19, the J gene TRBJ1-2, with TRBD1 as a possible D gene (5 bases). The CDR3 totals 13 residues. With 5 bases removed from V and 4 bases from J, the gap between germline ends came to 11 bases. Germline lookup yields CDR1 LNHDA and CDR2 SQIVND (reference sequence). The CDR3 nucleotides are TGTGCCAGTAGTCCCCCAGGGCGCTATGGCTACACCTTC. Protein: CASSPPGRYGYTF.

The J gene is TRBJ1-5, the V gene TRBV10-2; 7 nucleotides align to TRBD1. Germline CDR1 WSHSY, CDR2 SAAADI. The length of the CDR3 is 16 residues. V shed 5 bases and J 4 bases; nucleotides not matched to a gene: 11. The chain's CDR3 is CASSFFDRALNQPQHF. The DNA for the CDR3 is TGCGCCAGCAGTTTTTTCGACAGGGCCCTGAATCAGCCCCAGCATTTT.

J is TRBJ2-1 and V is TRBV5-1, with 8 bases matching TRBD1. The ends lost 0 bases at V and 3 bases at J; junction bases unmatched: 17. CDR1 SGHRS and CDR2 YFSETQ come from the germline V gene. The CDR3 consists of 20 residues. The CDR3 coding sequence is TGCGCCAGCAGCTTGGTGCCGATTTCAGGGGACAGGCGCGTCTACAATGAGCAGTTCTTC. Translation: CASSLVPISGDRRVYNEQFF.

The chain couples TRBV5-1 to TRBJ2-3; TRBD2 matches at 7 bases. The CDR3 is 16 residues long. Germline lookup yields CDR1 SGHRS and CDR2 YFSETQ. After removal of 4 bases from V and 0 bases from J, the junction contained 8 bases not matched to a gene. CDR3: CASSAGGSLSTDTQYF. The CDR3 DNA follows: TGCGCCAGCAGCGCCGGGGGGTCCCTTAGCACAGATACGCAGTATTTT.

This sequence joins TRBV5-3 and TRBJ2-3, with 9 bases fitting TRBD1. TRBV5-3 is noted as an ORF with a role that remains uncertain. The CDR3 has 16 residues. V was pared by 5 bases and J by 1 base, with 8 bases of the junction left unmatched. The CDR3 DNA sequence: TGTGCCAGAAGATACGACCGGGACAGGGGCACAGATACGCAGTATTTT. Amino acid sequence: CARRYDRDRGTDTQYF.

The chain is built from TRBV5-1 and TRBJ2-5, with D tentatively TRBD1 (5 bases). This CDR3 has 14 residues. V was pared by 4 bases and J by 1 base, with 11 bases between. Germline-derived CDR1 and CDR2 are SGHRS and YFSETQ. CDR3 in amino acids: CASSRQLTQETQYF. Here the CDR3 DNA reads TGCGCCAGCAGCCGACAGTTGACCCAAGAGACCCAGTACTTC.

The rearrangement uses TRBV6-5 and TRBJ2-3; TRBD1 agrees at 8 bases. CDR1 is MNHEY and CDR2 is SVGAGI in the germline V gene. This CDR3 comprises 16 residues. Unmatched junction bases numbered 5, after V lost 2 bases and J lost 1 base. CDR3 DNA sequence: TGTGCCAGCAGTTACGCAGGGGGCGCTGGCACAGATACGCAGTATTTT. Residues: CASSYAGGAGTDTQYF.

The rearrangement uses TRBV25-1 and TRBJ1-2, with 12 bases fitting TRBD1. CDR3 size: 15 residues. Per the germline V gene, CDR1 is MGHDK and CDR2 is SYGVNS. J lost 2 bases, V lost 4 bases, and 2 bases had no gene match. CDR3 loop: CASSVGTGGNYGYTF. DNA for the CDR3: TGTGCCAGCAGTGTCGGGACAGGGGGCAACTATGGCTACACCTTC.

This chain connects TRBV6-5 to TRBJ2-5; 7 bases agree with TRBD2. Germline CDR1 reads MNHEY; CDR2 reads SVGAGI. The J segment lost 5 bases and the V segment lost 5 bases, leaving 2 bases of the junction unmatched. The length of the CDR3 is 12 residues. CDR3 amino acids: CASSPRGETQYF. The CDR3 DNA reads as TGTGCCAGCAGTCCGCGGGGGGAGACCCAGTACTTC.

The genes are TRBV28 and TRBJ1-2; D unclear. Trimming removed 2 bases at V and 4 bases at J, with 11 bases between. There are 14 residues in the CDR3. Germline V gene lookup returns CDR1 MDHEN and CDR2 SYDVKM. The CDR3 protein is CASSLASNLYGYTF. In DNA form, the CDR3 reads TGTGCCAGCAGTTTAGCCAGTAACCTCTATGGCTACACCTTC.

J is TRBJ2-1 and V is TRBV27; 8 bases are a match to TRBD2. Germline V gene lookup returns CDR1 MNHEY and CDR2 SMNVEV (reference sequence). CDR3 length: 14 residues. The J segment lost 9 bases and the V segment lost 5 bases, leaving 9 bases of the junction unmatched. CDR3 region: CASSLGGLGIEQFF. The CDR3 bases are TGTGCCAGCAGTCTAGGGGGACTAGGGATTGAGCAGTTCTTC.

The DNA of the CDR3 is TGTGCCAGTAGTGGGCCAGGGGGCTCCTACAATGAGCAGTTCTTC. Residues: CASSGPGGSYNEQFF. The chain is built from TRBV19 and TRBJ2-1; the match to TRBD1 covers 7 bases. Germline V gives CDR1 LNHDA, CDR2 SQIVND (reference sequence). V shed 5 bases, J shed 0 bases, and the junction held 4 bases outside the gene matches. The CDR3 runs to 15 residues.

DNA of the CDR3: TGCGCCAGCAGCGTAGGGGACAGCCAATCTAGCAATCAGCCCCAGCATTTT. Translating gives CASSVGDSQSSNQPQHF. This chain links TRBV5-1 with TRBJ1-5, with 7 bases fitting TRBD1. CDR1 and CDR2 from the germline V gene are SGHRS and YFSETQ. V shed 4 bases and J 0 bases; nucleotides not matched to a gene: 10. CDR3 length equals 17 residues.

The chain uses TRBV3-1 (or the pseudogene TRBV3-2) and TRBJ1-4, with TRBD1 identical over 8 bases. Trimming took 4 bases from V and 6 from J; bases not matched to a gene: 13. Germline CDR1 reads LGHDT; CDR2 reads YNNKEL (reference sequence). The CDR3 loop spans 17 amino acids. The CDR3: CASSPKPSTGADEKLFF. CDR3 DNA: TGTGCCAGCAGCCCCAAACCCTCGACAGGGGCAGATGAAAAACTGTTTTTT.

This chain links TRBV4-1 with TRBJ1-2; a weak D match, TRBD1 (5 bases). Germline V gives CDR1 MGHRA, CDR2 YSYEKL. Trimming removed 2 bases from V and 1 base from J, with 20 bases in between. This CDR3 has 18 amino acids. CDR3 DNA sequence: TGCGCCAGCAGCCAAAAAGGGGTACATTCTTCTGGTAACTATGGCTACACCTTC. This gives the protein CASSQKGVHSSGNYGYTF.

This chain connects TRBV19 to TRBJ2-3, with TRBD1 as a possible D gene (5 bases). The length of the CDR3 is 16 residues. Germline V gives CDR1 LNHDA, CDR2 SQIVND (reference sequence). V shed 6 bases and J shed 0 bases, with 16 bases lying between them. The CDR3 DNA reads as TGTGCCAGTAGGAAGCAGGGCTTGTCTAGCACAGATACGCAGTATTTT. This sequence encodes CASRKQGLSSTDTQYF. Based on the CDR3 plus reference TRBV19 and TRBJ2-3, the full variable domain is DGGITQSPKYLFRKEGQNVTLSCEQNLNHDAMYWYRQDPGQGLRLIYYSQIVNDFQKGDIAEGYSVSREKKESFPLTVTSAQKNPTAFYLCASRKQGLSSTDTQYFGPGTRLTVL.

The chain recombines TRBV28 with TRBJ1-5; 8 bases match TRBD1. The V and J ends lost 1 base and 6 bases, in that order; junction bases with no gene match: 2. Germline CDR1 reads MDHEN; CDR2 reads SYDVKM. The CDR3 sequence is 14 residues long. This chain's CDR3 is CASSLLQGVQPQHF. CDR3 coding DNA: TGTGCCAGCAGTTTATTACAGGGGGTTCAGCCCCAGCATTTT.

V usage is TRBV28 and J usage is TRBJ1-5, with D tentatively TRBD1 (5 bases). CDR1 is MDHEN, CDR2 SYDVKM, per germline. V was shortened by 3 bases and J by 3 bases, with 9 bases between the two germline ends. The CDR3 is 14 residues long. The CDR3 reads CASSFGGINQPQHF. In DNA, the CDR3 is TGTGCCAGCAGTTTTGGGGGGATCAATCAGCCCCAGCATTTT.

This rearrangement joins TRBV28 to TRBJ1-5, with 12 positions matching TRBD1. CDR1 and CDR2 from the germline V gene are MDHEN and SYDVKM. V dropped 6 bases and J dropped 7; count of bases not matched to a gene: 10. The CDR3 extends over 16 amino acids. The DNA for the CDR3 is TGTGCCAGCAGCCCGCCGGGACAGGGGGCCTGGCAGCCCCAGCATTTT. Translating it yields CASSPPGQGAWQPQHF.

The chain links TRBV2 to TRBJ1-5, with TRBD1 identical over 7 bases. Trimming took 5 bases from V and 0 from J; bases not matched to a gene: 4. This CDR3 region has 15 residues. CDR1 is SNHLY and CDR2 is FYNNEI in the germline V gene. Written as DNA, the CDR3 is TGTGCCAGCAGTATGACAGGGTTTAGCAATCAGCCCCAGCATTTT. Residues: CASSMTGFSNQPQHF.

V is TRBV7-9 and J is TRBJ1-2; D may be TRBD1 (6 bases). This CDR3 has 15 amino acids. The V end was cut by 1 base, the J end by 8 bases, with 17 bases between. Germline CDR1 is SEHNR and CDR2 is FQNEAQ (reference sequence). The CDR3, as DNA: TGTGCCAGCAGCTTAGAATTTGCGGGGGCGGGCGGCTACACCTTC. Protein: CASSLEFAGAGGYTF.